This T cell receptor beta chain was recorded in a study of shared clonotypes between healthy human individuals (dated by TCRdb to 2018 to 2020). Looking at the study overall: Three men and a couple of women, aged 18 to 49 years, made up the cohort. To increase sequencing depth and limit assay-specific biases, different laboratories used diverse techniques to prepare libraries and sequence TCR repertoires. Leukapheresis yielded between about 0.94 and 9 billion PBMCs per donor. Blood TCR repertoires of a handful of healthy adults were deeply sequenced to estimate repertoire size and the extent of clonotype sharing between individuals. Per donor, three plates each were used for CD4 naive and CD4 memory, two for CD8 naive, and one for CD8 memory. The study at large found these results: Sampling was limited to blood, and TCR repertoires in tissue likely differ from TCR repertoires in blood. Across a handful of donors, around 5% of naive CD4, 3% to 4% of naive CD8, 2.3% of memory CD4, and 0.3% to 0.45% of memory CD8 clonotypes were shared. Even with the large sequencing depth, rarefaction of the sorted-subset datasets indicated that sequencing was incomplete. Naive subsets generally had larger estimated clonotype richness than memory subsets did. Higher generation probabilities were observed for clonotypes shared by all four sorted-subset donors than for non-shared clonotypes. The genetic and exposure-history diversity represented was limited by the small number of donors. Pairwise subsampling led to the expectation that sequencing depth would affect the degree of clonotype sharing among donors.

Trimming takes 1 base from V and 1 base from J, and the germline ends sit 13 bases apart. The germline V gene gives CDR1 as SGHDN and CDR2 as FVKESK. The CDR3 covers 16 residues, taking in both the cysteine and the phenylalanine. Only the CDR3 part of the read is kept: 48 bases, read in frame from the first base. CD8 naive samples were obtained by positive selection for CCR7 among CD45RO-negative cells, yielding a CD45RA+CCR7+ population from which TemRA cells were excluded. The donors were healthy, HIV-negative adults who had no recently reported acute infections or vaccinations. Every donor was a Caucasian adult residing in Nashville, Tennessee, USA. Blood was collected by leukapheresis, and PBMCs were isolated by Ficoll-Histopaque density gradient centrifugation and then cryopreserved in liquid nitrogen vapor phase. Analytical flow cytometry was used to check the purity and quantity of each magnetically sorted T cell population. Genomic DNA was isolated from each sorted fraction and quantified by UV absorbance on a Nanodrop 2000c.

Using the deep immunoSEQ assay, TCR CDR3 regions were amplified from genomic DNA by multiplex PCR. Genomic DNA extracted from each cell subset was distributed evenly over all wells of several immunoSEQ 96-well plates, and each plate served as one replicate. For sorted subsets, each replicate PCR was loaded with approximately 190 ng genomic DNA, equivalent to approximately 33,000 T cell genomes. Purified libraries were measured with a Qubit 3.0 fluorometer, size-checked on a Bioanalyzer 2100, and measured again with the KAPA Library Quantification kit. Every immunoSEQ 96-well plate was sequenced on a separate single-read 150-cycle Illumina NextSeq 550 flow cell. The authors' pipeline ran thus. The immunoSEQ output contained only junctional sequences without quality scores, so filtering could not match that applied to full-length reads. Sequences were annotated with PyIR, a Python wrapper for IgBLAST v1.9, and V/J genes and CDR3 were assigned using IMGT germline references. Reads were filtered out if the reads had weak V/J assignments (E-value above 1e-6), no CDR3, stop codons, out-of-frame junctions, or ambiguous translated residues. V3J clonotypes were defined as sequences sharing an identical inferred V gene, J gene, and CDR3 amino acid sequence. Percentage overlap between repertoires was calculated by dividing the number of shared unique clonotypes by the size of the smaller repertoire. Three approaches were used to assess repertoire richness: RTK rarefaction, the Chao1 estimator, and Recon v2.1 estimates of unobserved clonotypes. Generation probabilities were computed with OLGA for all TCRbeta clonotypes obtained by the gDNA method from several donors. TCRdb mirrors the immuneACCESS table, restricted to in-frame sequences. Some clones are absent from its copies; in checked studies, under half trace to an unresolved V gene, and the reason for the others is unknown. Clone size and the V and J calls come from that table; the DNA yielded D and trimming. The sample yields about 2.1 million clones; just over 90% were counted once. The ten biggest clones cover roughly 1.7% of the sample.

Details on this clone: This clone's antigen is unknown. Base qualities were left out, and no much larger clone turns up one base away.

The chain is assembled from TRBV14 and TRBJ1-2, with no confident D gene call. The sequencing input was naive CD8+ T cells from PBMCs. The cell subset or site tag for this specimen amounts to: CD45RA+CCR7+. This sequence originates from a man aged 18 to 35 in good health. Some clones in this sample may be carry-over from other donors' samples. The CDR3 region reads CASSQGVPDFNYGYTF. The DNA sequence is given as TGTGCCAGCAGCCAAGGAGTTCCAGACTTTAACTATGGCTACACCTTC.